This is a list of T cell receptor beta chains from one sample in a study of blood T cell repertoires in COVID-19. Sequenced by immunoSEQ multiplex PCR; TCRdb stores in-frame clones only, minus some. The table has approximately 200,000 clones, over 75% seen once. The sample was PBMCs or T cells enriched from blood (not recorded which). The receptors derive from a man aged 25 to 40 in a cohort exposed to, infected with or recovered from COVID-19 (not recorded which). Both conserved end residues are part of each CDR3. A D gene is named only where the DNA matches it firmly. The size entry is marked missing in some rows and otherwise reads once, few, many or a size class.

CDR3 protein,CDR3 DNA,CDR3 length,D gene,V gene,J gene,clone size
CASSLRQGWYQPQHF,TGTGCCAGCAGCCTTAGACAGGGGTGGTATCAGCCCCAGCATTTT,15,TRBD1,TRBV5-6,TRBJ1-5,-
CASSPPGTSYEQYF,TGTGCCAGCAGTCCCCCGGGGACTTCCTACGAGCAGTACTTC,14,-,TRBV28,TRBJ2-7,-
CASNPGLAGAGEQFF,TGCGCCAGCAACCCGGGACTAGCGGGAGCTGGTGAGCAGTTCTTC,15,TRBD2,TRBV5-1,TRBJ2-1,-
CASSPSRTSGPLEQYF,TGTGCCAGTAGTCCTAGCCGCACTAGCGGCCCCTTGGAGCAGTACTTC,16,TRBD2,TRBV19,TRBJ2-7,-
CASRASGRNTGELFF,TGTGCCAGCAGGGCGAGCGGGAGGAACACCGGGGAGCTGTTTTTT,15,TRBD2,TRBV6-8,TRBJ2-2,-
CASLPRGSEKLFF,TGTGCCAGCCTCCCCAGGGGGTCTGAAAAACTGTTTTTT,13,TRBD1,TRBV19,TRBJ1-4,-
CASSPTGGSGANVLTF,TGTGCCAGCAGCCCAACAGGGGGATCTGGGGCCAACGTCCTGACTTTC,16,TRBD1,TRBV9,TRBJ2-6,-
CATSDLGTGPHEQYF,TGTGCCACCAGTGATCTGGGGACAGGTCCCCACGAGCAGTACTTC,15,TRBD1,TRBV24-1,TRBJ2-7,-
CASTGRGYTF,TGTGCCAGCACGGGGAGGGGCTACACCTTC,10,-,TRBV2,TRBJ1-2,-
CASSLVSGQGSGANVLTF,TGTGCCAGCAGCTTAGTTTCCGGACAGGGGTCTGGGGCCAACGTCCTGACTTTC,18,TRBD1,TRBV7-6,TRBJ2-6,-
CASSTGADYGYTF,TGCGCCAGCAGCACAGGGGCAGACTATGGCTACACCTTC,13,TRBD1,TRBV5-1,TRBJ1-2,once
CASSPSGQETQYF,TGTGCCAGCAGCCCATCGGGCCAAGAGACCCAGTACTTC,13,-,TRBV7-3,TRBJ2-5,few
CASSLMGGSPGHGYTF,TGTGCCAGCAGCTTAATGGGAGGATCCCCTGGGCATGGCTACACCTTC,16,-,TRBV7-3,TRBJ1-2,-
CASQSGAIYEQYF,TGTGCCAGCCAGAGCGGAGCGATCTACGAGCAGTACTTC,13,-,TRBV11-1,TRBJ2-7,-
CASSAKGLGDRYNEQFF,TGTGCCAGCAGCGCCAAGGGACTGGGGGATCGTTACAATGAGCAGTTCTTC,17,-,TRBV7-2,TRBJ2-1,-
CASSSYPTSGSYNEQFF,TGCGCCAGCAGCTCATACCCGACTAGCGGCTCATACAATGAGCAGTTCTTC,17,TRBD2,TRBV5-1,TRBJ2-1,-
CASSTGTGIEVSGYTF,TGCGCCAGCAGCACCGGGACAGGGATCGAAGTGAGTGGCTACACCTTC,16,TRBD1,TRBV23-1,TRBJ1-2,-
CASSVSGSDTDTQYF,TGTGCCAGTAGTGTTAGCGGGAGCGATACAGATACGCAGTATTTT,15,TRBD2,TRBV19,TRBJ2-3,-
CASSYFPGQGAVGTEAFF,TGTGCCAGCAGTTACTTTCCGGGACAGGGGGCGGTGGGGACTGAAGCTTTCTTT,18,TRBD1,TRBV6-2/TRBV6-3,TRBJ1-1,-
CASSYSSPGYEQYF,TGTGCCAGCAGTTACTCATCCCCGGGCTACGAGCAGTACTTC,14,-,TRBV6-5,TRBJ2-7,many
CASSPAGAKNIQYF,TGTGCCAGCAGCCCCGCCGGGGCCAAAAACATTCAGTACTTC,14,-,TRBV11-2,TRBJ2-4,-
CASSISTFQETQYF,TGTGCCAGTAGTATTAGTACTTTCCAAGAGACCCAGTACTTC,14,-,TRBV19,TRBJ2-5,-
CASSWGDRVTDTQYF,TGTGCCAGCAGTTGGGGGGACAGGGTAACAGATACGCAGTATTTT,15,TRBD1,TRBV6-5,TRBJ2-3,-
CASSLDGGAGLGAKNIQYF,TGTGCCAGCAGCTTGGACGGCGGAGCGGGGTTGGGAGCCAAAAACATTCAGTACTTC,19,TRBD2,TRBV5-4,TRBJ2-4,-
CASGRGTGELFF,TGTGCCAGCGGCAGGGGGACCGGGGAGCTGTTTTTT,12,TRBD1,TRBV9,TRBJ2-2,-
CASSLVTGAGQPQHF,TGCGCCAGCAGCTTGGTGACAGGGGCAGGTCAGCCCCAGCATTTT,15,TRBD1,TRBV5-1,TRBJ1-5,-
CASSPLLQGAKETQYF,TGTGCCAGCAGTCCCCTTCTCCAGGGGGCAAAAGAGACCCAGTACTTC,16,TRBD1,TRBV28,TRBJ2-5,-
CASSPLVSAYEQYF,TGCGCCAGCAGCCCCCTCGTAAGCGCCTACGAGCAGTACTTC,14,-,TRBV4-3,TRBJ2-7,once
CASSLGDSGRYEQYF,TGTGCCAGCAGCTTAGGTGATAGCGGGAGATACGAGCAGTACTTC,15,TRBD2,TRBV5-4,TRBJ2-7,-
CASSPTSGLSYNEQFF,TGTGCCAGCAGCCCGACTAGCGGGCTTTCCTACAATGAGCAGTTCTTC,16,TRBD2,TRBV7-3,TRBJ2-1,-
CASSQGTANTEAFF,TGTGCCAGCAGCCAAGGGACAGCGAACACTGAAGCTTTCTTT,14,-,TRBV3-1/TRBV3-2,TRBJ1-1,-
CASLRGQDGAEQFF,TGTGCCAGCTTAAGAGGGCAGGACGGTGCGGAGCAGTTCTTC,14,-,TRBV27,TRBJ2-1,-
CASSLRGTEGYTF,TGTGCCAGCAGCCTCAGGGGAACAGAAGGCTACACCTTC,13,-,TRBV7-3,TRBJ1-2,-
CASSSTFPPEEFSPSGNTIYF,TGCGCCAGCTCCTCAACGTTCCCCCCAGAAGAATTTTCCCCCTCTGGAAACACCATATATTTT,21,-,TRBV4-1,TRBJ1-3,-
CASSDRGGYNEQFF,TGTGCCAGCTCAGACAGGGGAGGCTACAATGAGCAGTTCTTC,14,TRBD1,TRBV18,TRBJ2-1,-
CASSKTGGLYEQYF,TGTGCCAGCAGCAAAACAGGGGGCTTATACGAGCAGTACTTC,14,TRBD1,TRBV6-5,TRBJ2-7,-
CASSAYRDRDIYTF,TGTGCCAGCAGCGCCTACCGGGACAGGGATATTTACACCTTC,14,TRBD1,TRBV3-1/TRBV3-2,TRBJ1-2,-
CASSARRGDGYTF,TGTGCCAGCAGCGCGCGCAGGGGAGACGGCTACACCTTC,13,-,TRBV5-4,TRBJ1-2,-
CASSQGTGGKLFF,TGCGCCAGCAGCCAGGGGACAGGAGGAAAACTGTTTTTT,13,TRBD1,TRBV4-3,TRBJ1-4,once
CASSLIGTGGNGYTF,TGTGCCAGCAGTTTAATTGGGACAGGGGGCAATGGCTACACCTTC,15,TRBD1,TRBV28,TRBJ1-2,-
CASSIALGNTIYF,TGTGCCAGTAGTATAGCACTTGGAAACACCATATATTTT,13,-,TRBV19,TRBJ1-3,-
CASSRGPGRGETQYF,TGTGCCAGCAGCAGGGGTCCGGGTCGCGGAGAGACCCAGTACTTC,15,-,TRBV27,TRBJ2-5,-